The 22 T cell receptor beta chains reported below all come from one sample, sequenced in a study of T cell responses to AZD1222 COVID-19 vaccine (dated by TCRdb to about 2021). Receptors were amplified or captured by the immunoSEQ multiplex PCR assay. What TCRdb holds here is the immuneACCESS table cut down to in-frame rearrangements. Part of the clones is not present; checked against another copy, under half of the missing clones reflect an unresolved V gene, and the others are unexplained. The table for this sample lists 130,000 or so clones; approximately 93% of them were counted only once. The ten biggest clones cover around 1% of the sample. The sample's time point label is to be understood as: baseline before first vaccination. This specimen's treatment or condition label, interpreted: meningococcal conjugate vaccine given as trial control. Material: peripheral blood, obtained on day 0 of MenACWY control vaccination. These receptors came from an adult in good health.

The V gene is TRBV24-1, the J gene TRBJ1-1; D call uncertain. This CDR3 spans 12 amino acids. Germline CDR1 is KGHDR and CDR2 is SFDVKD. Trimming cost V 0 bases and J 8 bases, with 6 bases left between them. The CDR3 DNA sequence: TGTGCCACCAGTGATTTGAACGGAGAAGCTTTCTTT. Its translation is CATSDLNGEAFF.

This clone came up once. V is TRBV7-2 and J is TRBJ1-6, with TRBD1 matching 7 bases. The CDR3 is made up of 15 amino acids. The germline gives CDR1 SGHTA, CDR2 FQGNSA. Unmatched junction bases numbered 10, after V lost 1 base and J lost 13 bases. This chain's CDR3 is CASSLGRQGRNPLHF. The CDR3 region has the DNA TGTGCCAGCAGCTTAGGACGACAGGGTAGAAATCCCCTCCACTTT.

The rearrangement links TRBV5-1 to TRBJ2-1; D call uncertain. Between the trimmed V and J ends, which lost 4 bases and 5 bases, there was a span of 10 bases. The CDR3 loop spans 13 amino acids. Germline V lookup: CDR1 SGHRS, CDR2 YFSETQ. CDR3 DNA sequence: TGCGCCAGCAGCCCGGGTAGCAACAATGAGCAGTTCTTC. It specifies CASSPGSNNEQFF. The full variable domain, with the rest looked up from reference TRBV5-1 and TRBJ2-1, is KAGVTQTPRYLIKTRGQQVTLSCSPISGHRSVSWYQQTPGQGLQFLFEYFSETQRNKGNFPGRFSGRQFSNSRSEMNVSTLELGDSALYLCASSPGSNNEQFFGPGTRLTVL.

The V gene is TRBV25-1, the J gene TRBJ1-1, with TRBD1 identical over 7 bases. The CDR3 has 14 amino acids. J lost 3 bases, V lost 3 bases, and 4 bases had no gene match. CDR1 MGHDK and CDR2 SYGVNS come from the germline V gene. The CDR3 DNA reads TGTGCCAGCAGTGAGGACAGGTCGTACACTGAAGCTTTCTTT. This gives the protein CASSEDRSYTEAFF.

The chain couples TRBV10-3 to TRBJ2-3; D remains ambiguous. CDR1 and CDR2 from the germline V gene are ENHRY and SYGVKD. Trimming left V 3 bases short and J 4 bases short, with 11 bases between. The CDR3 loop spans 14 amino acids. Written as DNA, the CDR3 is TGTGCCATCAGTGAAGATCAGTTGGCAGATACGCAGTATTTT. Translated: CAISEDQLADTQYF.

This chain connects TRBV7-8 to TRBJ1-5; D call uncertain. Trimming removed 5 bases from V and 0 bases from J, with 11 bases in between. The CDR3 runs 15 residues. Per germline, CDR1 SGHVS and CDR2 FQNEAQ. In DNA form, the CDR3 reads TGTGCCAGCAGCCCTGGGCAGGATAGCAATCAGCCCCAGCATTTT. Translation: CASSPGQDSNQPQHF.

This clone was observed once. The J gene is TRBJ1-1, the V gene TRBV5-8; tentatively, D is TRBD1 (5 bases). There are 12 residues in the CDR3. From germline, CDR1 is SGHTS and CDR2 YDEGEE. The V and J ends lost 1 base and 10 bases respectively, with 11 bases between them. In DNA form, the CDR3 reads TGTGCCAGCAGCTTGTGGTGGGGCCTAGCTTTCTTT. Translated: CASSLWWGLAFF.

This sequence joins TRBV7-8 and TRBJ2-6; maybe TRBD1 (6 bases). CDR1 and CDR2 (germline): SGHVS, FQNEAQ. V lost 2 bases and J lost 5, with 13 bases in between. The CDR3 sequence is 16 residues long. In nucleotides, the CDR3 is TGTGCCAGCAGCTTAAGGGGGTTAGTCTGGGCCAACGTCCTGACTTTC. Translation gives CASSLRGLVWANVLTF.

The chain recombines TRBV28 with TRBJ1-4, with unresolved D. This CDR3 region has 13 residues. V gave up 5 bases and J gave up 8 bases, with 12 bases separating them. The V gene's germline CDR1 is MDHEN and CDR2 SYDVKM. The CDR3 DNA sequence: TGTGCCAGCAGTCGACCCGGACGCGAAAAACTGTTTTTT. Residues: CASSRPGREKLFF.

The chain uses TRBV6-2 or TRBV6-3 and TRBJ1-6; D not certain. V dropped 0 bases and J dropped 9 bases, with 9 bases sitting between them. This CDR3 comprises 14 residues. Germline lookup yields CDR1 MNHEY and CDR2 SVGEGT. CDR3 in amino acids: CASSYSGSFSPLHF. The DNA for the CDR3 is TGTGCCAGCAGTTACTCGGGCAGTTTTTCACCCCTCCACTTT.

The chain employs TRBV15 and TRBJ2-3; 12 bases align to TRBD2. The CDR3 is 16 amino acids. With V trimmed by 1 base and J by 6 bases, 5 bases remained unmatched. CDR1 is LNHNV and CDR2 is YYDKDF in the germline V gene (reference sequence). The CDR3 is CATSRATSGRMDTQYF. CDR3 DNA: TGTGCCACCAGCAGAGCCACTAGCGGGAGGATGGATACGCAGTATTTT.

The chain couples TRBV5-1 to TRBJ1-1; TRBD1 is a possible D gene (5 bases). V shed 1 base and J shed 4 bases, with 17 bases lying between them. Germline CDR1 and CDR2: SGHRS and YFSETQ. This CDR3 comprises 16 residues. CDR3 residues: CASSLPLGQGGTEAFF. CDR3 coding DNA: TGCGCCAGCAGCTTGCCCCTGGGGCAGGGAGGCACTGAAGCTTTCTTT. The full variable domain, completed using reference TRBV5-1 and TRBJ1-1, is KAGVTQTPRYLIKTRGQQVTLSCSPISGHRSVSWYQQTPGQGLQFLFEYFSETQRNKGNFPGRFSGRQFSNSRSEMNVSTLELGDSALYLCASSLPLGQGGTEAFFGQGTRLTVV.

The J gene is TRBJ1-2, the V gene TRBV9; D unresolved. V lost 4 bases to trimming and J lost 8 bases, with 24 bases between them. Germline V gene sequence: CDR1 SGDLS, CDR2 YYNGEE. There are 16 residues in the CDR3. The CDR3: CASSSNGRYEGSGYTF. For the CDR3, the DNA is TGTGCCAGCAGCTCCAACGGGCGGTACGAAGGTTCCGGCTACACCTTC.

This chain connects TRBV7-2 to TRBJ1-6; D gene ambiguous. The CDR3 has 16 residues. Trimming took 1 base from V and 7 from J, leaving 14 bases between them. Germline CDR1 and CDR2: SGHTA and FQGNSA. The CDR3 coding sequence is TGTGCCAGCAGCTTAGTACCCCGACTCTTCAATTCACCCCTCCACTTT. Translating it yields CASSLVPRLFNSPLHF.

In its sample, this clone was seen a few times. A read error may account for a junction end that differs from germline. V and J are TRBV3-1 (or the pseudogene TRBV3-2) and TRBJ1-2, with D hard to call. Germline V gene sequence: CDR1 LGHDT, CDR2 YNNKEL (reference sequence). This CDR3 comprises 14 residues. The CDR3 DNA follows: TGTGCCAGCAGTCAAGGAGCCGGAAACTATGGCTACACCTTC. Its protein is CASSQGAGNYGYTF.

This sequence joins TRBV7-9 and TRBJ1-6; D unresolved. The CDR3 totals 12 residues. From germline, CDR1 is SEHNR and CDR2 FQNEAQ (reference sequence). The ends were cut back, 5 bases at V and 5 bases at J, with 4 bases in the middle. The CDR3: CASSGNNSPLHF. CDR3 in DNA: TGTGCCAGCAGCGGTAATAATTCACCCCTCCACTTT.

This clone was detected only once. This chain connects TRBV14 to TRBJ1-1; D remains ambiguous. Trimming shortened V by 5 bases and J by 11 bases, and 12 bases separated the two germline ends. CDR3 length: 11 amino acids. The germline CDR1 and CDR2 sequences are SGHDN and FVKESK. The CDR3 loop is CASSSGVTAFF. CDR3 DNA sequence: TGTGCCAGCAGCTCCGGGGTGACGGCTTTCTTT. The variable domain in full, with the rest retrieved from reference TRBV14 and TRBJ1-1, is EAGVTQFPSHSVIEKGQTVTLRCDPISGHDNLYWYRRVMGKEIKFLLHFVKESKQDESGMPNNRFLAERTGGTYSTLKVQPAELEDSGVYFCASSSGVTAFFGQGTRLTVV.

This clone was detected only once. This rearrangement joins TRBV24-1 to TRBJ1-6; 7 bases match TRBD1. The length of the CDR3 is 14 residues. From germline, CDR1 is KGHDR and CDR2 SFDVKD. V lost 7 bases to trimming and J lost 7 bases; unmatched junction nucleotides: 6. The CDR3 nucleotides read TGTGCCACCAGCAAGGGACAGTCGAATTCACCCCTCCACTTT. This translates into CATSKGQSNSPLHF.

This clone was found a few times. V usage is TRBV2 and J usage is TRBJ1-2; weak D call: TRBD1 (6 bases). The V gene lost 5 bases and the J gene lost 2 bases, with 12 bases spanning the gap. The CDR3 spans 14 residues. Germline-derived CDR1 and CDR2 are SNHLY and FYNNEI. The CDR3 DNA reads as TGTGCCAGCAGTCCTAGGGGGGGCAACTATGGCTACACCTTC. As protein: CASSPRGGNYGYTF.

CDR3 loop: CASSLALTGVRNEQFF. CDR3 DNA: TGTGCCAGCAGTTTAGCTTTGACAGGGGTTCGCAATGAGCAGTTCTTC. The chain joins TRBV28 to TRBJ2-1, with 8 bases that match TRBD1. This CDR3 is built from 16 residues. V trimming: 2 bases; J trimming: 6 bases; junction bases outside the gene matches: 9. Germline V gene lookup returns CDR1 MDHEN and CDR2 SYDVKM.

This clone occurred once. The CDR3 loop reads CASSIQGARNTEAFF. The DNA for the CDR3 is TGTGCCAGTAGTATTCAGGGGGCCCGGAACACTGAAGCTTTCTTT. This chain links TRBV19 with TRBJ1-1; 8 bases are shared with TRBD1. The CDR3 covers 15 residues. J was trimmed by 1 base and V by 3 bases; bases with no gene match: 4. The germline gives CDR1 LNHDA, CDR2 SQIVND (reference sequence).

This clone occurred once. The CDR3 loop is CASSVRTGPNSPLHF. The DNA of the CDR3 is TGTGCCAGCAGCGTCAGGACAGGGCCTAATTCACCCCTCCACTTT. The chain links TRBV9 to TRBJ1-6; 8 bases are shared with TRBD1. Germline loops: CDR1 SGDLS, CDR2 YYNGEE. Trimming removed 2 bases from V and 6 bases from J; junction bases left unmatched: 4. The CDR3 contains 15 residues. The full variable domain, its missing parts supplied by reference TRBV9 and TRBJ1-6, is DSGVTQTPKHLITATGQRVTLRCSPRSGDLSVYWYQQSLDQGLQFLIQYYNGEERAKGNILERFSAQQFPDLHSELNLSSLELGDSALYFCASSVRTGPNSPLHFGNGTRLTVT.